One sample yielded the 15 T cell receptor beta chains listed below, sequenced in a study of Graves' ophthalmopathy and Graves' hyperthyroidism. Investigators amplified TCR beta CDR3 regions from RNA transcripts. Second-round multiplex PCR came after a first-round RT-PCR that employed HTBI primers. Each CDR3 protein gets one entry after TCRdb re-called the multiplex PCR reads with MiXCR. The sample includes a few hundred thousand distinct CDR3 sequences, roughly a sixth of them seen just once. The sequenced material came from peripheral blood. These receptors were obtained from an adult woman with stable Graves' hyperthyroidism.

This clonotype was recorded many times. The rearrangement uses TRBV5-1 and TRBJ1-1; D gene uncertain. The CDR3 runs 13 residues. Germline V gene lookup returns CDR1 SGHRS and CDR2 YFSETQ. The V end lost 4 bases, the J end lost 4 bases, and 11 bases lay between the germline ends. The CDR3 is CASSPIMGTEAFF. DNA of the CDR3: TGCGCCAGCAGCCCAATCATGGGCACTGAAGCTTTCTTT.

As for this clonotype: Given a much more abundant clone one base away, this may be a read error. This chain connects TRBV7-2 to TRBJ1-1, with 11 nucleotides matching TRBD1. The CDR3 runs 15 residues. The germline V gene encodes CDR1 SGHTA and CDR2 FQGNSA. This CDR3 reads CASSTRTGGNTEACF. In DNA, the CDR3 is TGTGCCAGCAGCACCCGGACAGGGGGCAACACTGAAGCTTGCTTT. The entire variable domain, with the rest obtained from reference TRBV7-2 and TRBJ1-1, is as follows: GAGVSQSPSNKVTEKGKDVELRCDPISGHTALYWYRQSLGQGLEFLIYFQGNSAPDKSGLPSDRFSAERTGGSVSTLTIQRTQQEDSAVYLCASSTRTGGNTEACFGQGTRLTVV.

V gene TRBV6-1 combines with J gene TRBJ2-5; D may be TRBD2 (5 bases). The CDR3 contains 11 residues. V lost 8 bases to trimming and J lost 4 bases, with 8 bases between them. Germline V gene lookup returns CDR1 MNHNS and CDR2 SASEGT. CDR3 residues: CASGRTETQYF. In nucleotides, the CDR3 is TGTGCCAGCGGGAGAACAGAGACCCAGTACTTC.

In its sample, this clonotype was seen many times. A read error is likely, as this CDR3 ends without the conserved phenylalanine or tryptophan. The chain combines TRBV6-5 with TRBJ1-2; 10 bases line up with TRBD1. The CDR3 runs to 15 residues. Trimming cost V 5 bases and J 2 bases; bases outside gene matches: 5. Per the germline V gene, CDR1 is MNHEY and CDR2 is SVGAGI. The CDR3 sequence is CASSPTGQGNYGYTL. In DNA form, the CDR3 reads TGTGCCAGCAGTCCGACGGGACAGGGGAACTATGGCTACACCCTC.

This clonotype came up a few times. The DNA of the CDR3 is TGTGCCAGCAGCACGCGGGACAGGGGGGTCTCACCCCTCCACTTT. Its protein product is CASSTRDRGVSPLHF. This chain connects TRBV5-6 to TRBJ1-6; TRBD1 matches 11 bases. This CDR3 has 15 residues. Losses at the gene ends were 4 bases for V and 10 bases for J; bases not matched to a gene: 7. Germline-derived CDR1 and CDR2 are SGHDT and YYEEEE.

At least ten counts were recorded for this clonotype. The chain recombines TRBV6-1 with TRBJ2-5; a possible D gene is TRBD2 (7 bases). Trimming cost V 8 bases and J 9 bases, with 16 bases left between them. Germline CDR1 reads MNHNS; CDR2 reads SASEGT. The CDR3 has 12 amino acids. The CDR3 is CASWGGRKAQYF. The CDR3 DNA reads TGTGCCAGCTGGGGGGGCCGAAAGGCCCAGTACTTC.

This clonotype was seen at least ten times. V gene TRBV7-2 combines with J gene TRBJ2-7; D is perhaps TRBD1 or TRBD2 (5 bases each). This CDR3 has 15 amino acids. The germline V gene has CDR1 SGHTA and CDR2 FQGNSA. The V gene lost 4 bases and the J gene lost 0 bases, with 13 bases spanning the gap. DNA for the CDR3: TGTGCCAGCAGCTACCAGGGAGTCAGCTCCTACGAGCAGTACTTC. The encoded protein is CASSYQGVSSYEQYF.

This clonotype was seen at least ten times. V is TRBV6-2 or TRBV6-3 and J is TRBJ2-7; the D gene is possibly TRBD2 (6 bases). The length of the CDR3 is 15 residues. Germline CDR1 is MNHEY and CDR2 is SVGEGT. Trimming shortened V by 6 bases and J by 3 bases, and 18 bases separated the two germline ends. The CDR3, as DNA: TGTGCCAGCAGCCTCATATCGGGAGCCAGCTACGAGCAGTACTTC. Protein sequence: CASSLISGASYEQYF.

This clonotype was seen only a few times. The V call is TRBV4-1, the J call TRBJ2-6; 7 bases are a match to TRBD1. Germline V CDR1 and CDR2: MGHRA, YSYEKL. V was clipped by 4 bases and J by 0 bases; unmatched bases: 15. The CDR3 length is 20 residues. Here the CDR3 reads CASSRGTEMFVGSGANVLTF. CDR3 nucleotides: TGCGCCAGCAGCCGGGGGACAGAGATGTTCGTAGGCTCTGGGGCCAACGTCCTGACTTTC.

This clonotype was seen more than once but under ten times. The V gene is TRBV12-3 or TRBV12-4, the J gene TRBJ2-7; D is perhaps TRBD1 or TRBD2 (5 bases each). V was trimmed by 6 bases and J by 0 bases, leaving 18 bases between them. This CDR3 has 16 residues. CDR3 in DNA: TGTGCCAGCAGAACTCCTCGGGGCCAAAGCTCCTACGAGCAGTACTTC. Amino acid sequence: CASRTPRGQSSYEQYF.

Ten or more counts support this clonotype. A read error may explain this, as a much larger clone is one base away. J is TRBJ2-5 and V is TRBV27; D uncertain. The CDR3 is 11 residues long. V was trimmed by 7 bases and J by 2 bases, leaving 5 bases between them. CDR1 is MNHEY and CDR2 is SMNVEV in the germline V gene (reference sequence). The CDR3 sequence: CASTEQETQYF. The CDR3 DNA is TGTGCCAGCACCGAACAAGAGACCCAGTACTTC.

This clonotype was observed many times. V gene TRBV5-5 combines with J gene TRBJ1-3; the D is unclear. The V end lost 1 base, the J end lost 1 base, and 9 bases lay between the germline ends. This CDR3 has 15 amino acids. Per the germline V gene, CDR1 is SGHKS and CDR2 is YYEKEE (reference sequence). The CDR3: CASSLKDFSGNTIYF. The CDR3 bases are TGTGCCAGCAGCTTGAAAGATTTTTCTGGAAACACCATATATTTT.

This clonotype was observed at least ten times. This chain connects TRBV6-1 to TRBJ1-2; D unclear. Trimming stripped 1 base from V and 4 bases from J, with 7 bases between. This CDR3 spans 13 amino acids. The germline gives CDR1 MNHNS, CDR2 SASEGT. CDR3 sequence reads: CASSEVGTYGYTF. DNA for the CDR3: TGTGCCAGCAGTGAAGTGGGCACCTATGGCTACACCTTC.

This clonotype occurred many times. The V and J genes are TRBV7-2 and TRBJ1-2, with TRBD1 matching 9 bases. Germline CDR1 SGHTA, CDR2 FQGNSA. V lost 0 bases to trimming and J lost 8 bases; unmatched junction nucleotides: 13. The CDR3 spans 17 residues. The CDR3 DNA sequence: TGTGCCAGCAGCTTAGCGCTAAGACAGGGGGTTCAGTACGGCTACACCTTC. This sequence encodes CASSLALRQGVQYGYTF. Drawing the rest from reference TRBV7-2 and TRBJ1-2, the complete variable domain is GAGVSQSPSNKVTEKGKDVELRCDPISGHTALYWYRQSLGQGLEFLIYFQGNSAPDKSGLPSDRFSAERTGGSVSTLTIQRTQQEDSAVYLCASSLALRQGVQYGYTFGSGTRLTVV.

The sample holds many counts of this clonotype. The chain couples TRBV7-2 to TRBJ1-1; no reliable D call. V was clipped by 5 bases and J by 9 bases, with 16 bases between them. This CDR3 has 13 amino acids. Germline values: CDR1 SGHTA, CDR2 FQGNSA. The CDR3 DNA follows: TGTGCCAGCAGCCGTGACAAGTCCCTGAAAGCTTTCTTT. The encoded protein is CASSRDKSLKAFF.